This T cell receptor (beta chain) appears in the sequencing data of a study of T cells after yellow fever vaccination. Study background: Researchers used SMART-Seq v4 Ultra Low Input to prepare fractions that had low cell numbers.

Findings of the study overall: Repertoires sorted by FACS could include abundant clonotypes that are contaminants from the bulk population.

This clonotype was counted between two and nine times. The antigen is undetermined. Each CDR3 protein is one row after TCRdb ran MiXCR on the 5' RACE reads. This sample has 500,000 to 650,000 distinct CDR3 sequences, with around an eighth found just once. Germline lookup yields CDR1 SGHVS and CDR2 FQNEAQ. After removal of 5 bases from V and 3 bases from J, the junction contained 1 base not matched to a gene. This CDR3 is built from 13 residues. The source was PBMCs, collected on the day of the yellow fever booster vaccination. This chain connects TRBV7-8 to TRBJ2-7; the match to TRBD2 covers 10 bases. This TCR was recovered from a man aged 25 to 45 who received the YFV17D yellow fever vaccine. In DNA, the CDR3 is TGTGCCAGCAGCCAGCGGGAGGGCTACGAGCAGTACTTC. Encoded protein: CASSQREGYEQYF.